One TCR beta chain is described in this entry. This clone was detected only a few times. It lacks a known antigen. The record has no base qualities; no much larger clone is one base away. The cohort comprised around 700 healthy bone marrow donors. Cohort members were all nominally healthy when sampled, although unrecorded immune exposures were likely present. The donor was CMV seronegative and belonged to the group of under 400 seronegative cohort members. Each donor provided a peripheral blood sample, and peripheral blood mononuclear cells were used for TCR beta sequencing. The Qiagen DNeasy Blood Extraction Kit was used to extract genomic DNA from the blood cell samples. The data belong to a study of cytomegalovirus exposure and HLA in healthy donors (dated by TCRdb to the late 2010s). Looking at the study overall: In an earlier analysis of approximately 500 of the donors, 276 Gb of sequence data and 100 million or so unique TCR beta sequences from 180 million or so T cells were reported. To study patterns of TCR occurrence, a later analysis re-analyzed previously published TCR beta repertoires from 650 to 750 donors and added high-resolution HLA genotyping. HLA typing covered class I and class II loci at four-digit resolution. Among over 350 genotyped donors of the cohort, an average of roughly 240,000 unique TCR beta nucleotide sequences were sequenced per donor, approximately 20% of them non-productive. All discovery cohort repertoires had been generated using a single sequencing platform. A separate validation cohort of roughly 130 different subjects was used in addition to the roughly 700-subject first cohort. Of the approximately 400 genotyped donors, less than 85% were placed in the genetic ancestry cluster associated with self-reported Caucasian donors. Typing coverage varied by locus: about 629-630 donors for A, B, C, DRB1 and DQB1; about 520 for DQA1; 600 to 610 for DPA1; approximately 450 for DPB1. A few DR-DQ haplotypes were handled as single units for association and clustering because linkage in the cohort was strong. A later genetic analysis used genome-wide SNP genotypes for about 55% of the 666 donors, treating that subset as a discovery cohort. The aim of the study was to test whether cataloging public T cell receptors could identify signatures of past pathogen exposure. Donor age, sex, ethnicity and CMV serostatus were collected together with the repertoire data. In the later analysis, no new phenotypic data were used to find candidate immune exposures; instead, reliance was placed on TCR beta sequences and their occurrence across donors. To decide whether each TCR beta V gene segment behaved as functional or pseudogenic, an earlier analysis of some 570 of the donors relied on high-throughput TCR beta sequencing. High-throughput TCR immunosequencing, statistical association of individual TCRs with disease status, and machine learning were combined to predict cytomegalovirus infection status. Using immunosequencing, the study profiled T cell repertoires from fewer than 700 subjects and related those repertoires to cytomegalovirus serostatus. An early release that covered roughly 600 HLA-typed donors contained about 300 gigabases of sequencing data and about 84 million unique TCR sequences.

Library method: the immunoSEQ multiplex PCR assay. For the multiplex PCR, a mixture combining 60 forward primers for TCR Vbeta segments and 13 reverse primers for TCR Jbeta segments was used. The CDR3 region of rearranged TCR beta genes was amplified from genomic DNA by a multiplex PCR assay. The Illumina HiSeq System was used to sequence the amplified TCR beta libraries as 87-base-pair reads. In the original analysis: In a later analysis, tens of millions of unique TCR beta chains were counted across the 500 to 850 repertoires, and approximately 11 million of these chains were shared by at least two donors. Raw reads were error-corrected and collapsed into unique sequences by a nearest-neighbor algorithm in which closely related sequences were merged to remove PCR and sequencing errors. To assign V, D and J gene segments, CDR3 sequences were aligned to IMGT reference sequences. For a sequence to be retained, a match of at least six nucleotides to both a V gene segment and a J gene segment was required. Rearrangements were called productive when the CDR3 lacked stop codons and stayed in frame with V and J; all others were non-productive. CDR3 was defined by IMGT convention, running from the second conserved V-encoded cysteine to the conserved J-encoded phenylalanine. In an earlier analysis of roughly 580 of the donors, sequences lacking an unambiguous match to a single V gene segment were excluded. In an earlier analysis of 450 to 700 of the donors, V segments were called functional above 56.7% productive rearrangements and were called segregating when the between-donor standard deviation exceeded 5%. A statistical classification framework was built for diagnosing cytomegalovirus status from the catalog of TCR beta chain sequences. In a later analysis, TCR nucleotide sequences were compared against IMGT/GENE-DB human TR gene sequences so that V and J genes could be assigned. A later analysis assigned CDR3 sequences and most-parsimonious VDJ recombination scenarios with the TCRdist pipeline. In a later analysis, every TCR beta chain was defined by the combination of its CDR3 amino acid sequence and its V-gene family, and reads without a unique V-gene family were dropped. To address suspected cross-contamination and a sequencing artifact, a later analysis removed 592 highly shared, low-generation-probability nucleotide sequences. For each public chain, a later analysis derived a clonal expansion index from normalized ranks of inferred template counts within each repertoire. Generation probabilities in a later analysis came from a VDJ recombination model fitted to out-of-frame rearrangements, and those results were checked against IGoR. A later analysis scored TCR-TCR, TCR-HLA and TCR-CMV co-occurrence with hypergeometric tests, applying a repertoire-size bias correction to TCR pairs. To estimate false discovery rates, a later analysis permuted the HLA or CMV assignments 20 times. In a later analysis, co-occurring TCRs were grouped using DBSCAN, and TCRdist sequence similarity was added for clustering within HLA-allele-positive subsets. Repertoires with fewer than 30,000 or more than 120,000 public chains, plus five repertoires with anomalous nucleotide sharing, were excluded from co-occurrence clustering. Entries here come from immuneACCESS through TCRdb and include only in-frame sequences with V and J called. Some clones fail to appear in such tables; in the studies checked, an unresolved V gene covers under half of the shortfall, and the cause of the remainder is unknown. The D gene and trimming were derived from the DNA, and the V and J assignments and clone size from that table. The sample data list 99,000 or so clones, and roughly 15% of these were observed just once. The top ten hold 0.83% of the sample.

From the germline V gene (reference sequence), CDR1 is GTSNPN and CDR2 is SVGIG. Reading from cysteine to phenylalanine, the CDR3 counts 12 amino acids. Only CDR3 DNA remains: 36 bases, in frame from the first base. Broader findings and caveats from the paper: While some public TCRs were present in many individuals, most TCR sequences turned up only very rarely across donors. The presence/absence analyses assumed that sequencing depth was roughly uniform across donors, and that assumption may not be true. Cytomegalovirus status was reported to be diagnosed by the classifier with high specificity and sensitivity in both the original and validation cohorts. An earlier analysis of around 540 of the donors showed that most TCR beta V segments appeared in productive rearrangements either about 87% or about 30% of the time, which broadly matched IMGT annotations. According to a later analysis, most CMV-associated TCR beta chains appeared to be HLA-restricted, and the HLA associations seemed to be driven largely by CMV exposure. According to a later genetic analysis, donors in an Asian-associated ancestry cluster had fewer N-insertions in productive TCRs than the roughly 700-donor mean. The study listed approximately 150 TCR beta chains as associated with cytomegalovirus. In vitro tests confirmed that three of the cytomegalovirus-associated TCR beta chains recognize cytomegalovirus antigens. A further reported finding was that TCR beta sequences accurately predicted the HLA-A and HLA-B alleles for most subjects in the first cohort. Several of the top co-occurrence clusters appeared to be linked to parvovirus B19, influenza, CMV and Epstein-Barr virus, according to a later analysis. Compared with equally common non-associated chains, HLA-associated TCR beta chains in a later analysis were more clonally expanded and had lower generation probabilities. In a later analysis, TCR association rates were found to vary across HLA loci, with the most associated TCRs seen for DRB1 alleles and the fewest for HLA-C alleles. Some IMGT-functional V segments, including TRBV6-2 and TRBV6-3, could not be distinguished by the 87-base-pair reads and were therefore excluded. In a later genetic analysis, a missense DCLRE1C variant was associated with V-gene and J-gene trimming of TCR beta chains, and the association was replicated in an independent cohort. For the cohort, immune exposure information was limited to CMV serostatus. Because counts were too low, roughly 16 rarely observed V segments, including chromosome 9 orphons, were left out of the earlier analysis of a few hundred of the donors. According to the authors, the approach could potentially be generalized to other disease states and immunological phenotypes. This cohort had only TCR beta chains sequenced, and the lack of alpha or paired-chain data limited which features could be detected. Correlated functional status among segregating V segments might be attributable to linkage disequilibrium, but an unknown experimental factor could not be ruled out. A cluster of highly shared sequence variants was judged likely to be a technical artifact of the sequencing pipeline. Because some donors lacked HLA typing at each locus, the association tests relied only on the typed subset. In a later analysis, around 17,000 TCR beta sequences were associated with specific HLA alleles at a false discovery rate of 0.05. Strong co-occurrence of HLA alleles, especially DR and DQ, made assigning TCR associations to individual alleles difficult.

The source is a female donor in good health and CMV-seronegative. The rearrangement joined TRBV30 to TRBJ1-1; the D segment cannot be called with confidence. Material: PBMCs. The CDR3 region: CMSRFGDTEAFF. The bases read TGTATGTCCAGGTTCGGGGATACTGAAGCTTTCTTT.